This T cell receptor beta chain was sequenced for a study of blood T cell repertoires in COVID-19 (dated by TCRdb to about 2020). Turning to the overall study: Collaborator samples came from the United States, Italy and Spain and covered acute and convalescent phases of COVID-19. The prospective study material was composed of cDNA or gDNA derived from T cells, B-cell-depleted T cells, or PBMCs. Deeply sampled blood TCRbeta repertoires from subjects exposed to, actively infected with, or recovered from COVID-19 were included in the dataset. The repertoires were made available in a free public database intended to serve as a resource for research on the immune response to SARS-CoV-2. Samples were obtained from the ongoing ImmuneRACE study (first 160 participants) and from 1,254 subjects provided by 6 global collaborators. Nearly every sample came with metadata listing a de-identified subject ID, COVID-19 status, age in years and sex. Where available, HLA class I and class II types were obtained from metadata supplied by the sample provider rather than from assay-based typing. The paper as a whole reports these results and caveats: The quantity of clinical and demographic metadata differed by source and by participant and was supplied without curation.

On this clone: Its antigen has not been determined. No much larger clone is present one base from it, and per-base qualities are unavailable.

The collaborating institutions used their own protocols to collect whole blood in K2EDTA tubes. For TCRbeta analysis, collaborators shipped samples in one of three forms: frozen whole blood, isolated PBMCs, or DNA extracted from either of those sample types. TCRbeta CDR3 regions were amplified from genomic DNA using the immunoSEQ Assay, a bias-controlled multiplex PCR. From the authors' description of their analysis: The number of nucleated cells in each sample was estimated by amplification of reference gene primers within the assay. To quantify the absolute abundance of each unique TCRbeta CDR3 rearrangement, sequence reads were collapsed and filtered. Productive Simpson clonality was computed per sample as the square root of Simpson's diversity index over productive rearrangements. TCRdb obtained this table from immuneACCESS and retained in-frame rearrangements with V and J assigned. These tables miss some clones; where compared with another copy, unresolved V genes account for less than half of the shortfall, and the remainder is unexplained. V, J and clone size are those of that table, while D and trimming were read from the DNA. The sample table shows about 80,000 clones, and around 80% are seen once. Over 10% of the sample belongs to the ten largest clones.

Inclusive of the bounding cysteine and phenylalanine, the CDR3 is 12 residues long. Of the read, only the CDR3 DNA is kept; its 36 bases are in frame from base 1. The junction shows trimming of 10 bases on V and 5 bases on J, and the gene matches do not reach 3 bases of it. Taken from the germline V gene, the CDR1 and CDR2 loops are MNHEY and SVGAGI. The sequence links TRBV6-5 to TRBJ2-3; 10 central bases correspond to TRBD2. This TCR was sampled from a human donor in a cohort sampled during active COVID-19. Sequenced material: peripheral blood. The encoded CDR3 is CAIRLAGDTQYF. The DNA reads as follows: TGTGCCATAAGACTAGCGGGAGATACGCAGTATTTT.